A selection of T cell receptor beta chains follows, all from one sample in a study of TIL therapy for anti-PD-1-resistant metastatic lung cancer. The repertoire was sequenced with immunoSEQ multiplex PCR; TCRdb's copy has only in-frame clones and lacks some. The sample has approximately 60,000 clones, roughly four fifths seen once; the top ten hold about 2.7%. This material consisted of blood, taken at baseline. The source is a person aged 25 to 85 with non-small cell lung cancer. Both conserved end residues are part of each CDR3. Fields, in order: J gene, V gene, clone size, D gene, CDR3 DNA, CDR3 protein. The D gene is left open where the match is weak. Clone size is given for some rows only: seen once, a few or many times, or a class if the clone is expanded.

TRBJ2-1 TRBV7-9 medium-sized TRBD2 TGTGCCAGCAGCTTTGTGCCGGGACTAGCGGGGATTGAGCAGTTCTTC CASSFVPGLAGIEQFF
TRBJ1-3 TRBV29-1 - - TGCAGCGCTGGGACCGACGGAAACACCATATATTTT CSAGTDGNTIYF
TRBJ2-7 TRBV7-8 - - TGTGCCAGCAGCTTAGAAGTGACAGGAACCTACGAGCAGTACTTC CASSLEVTGTYEQYF
TRBJ2-7 TRBV7-8 - - TGTGCCAGCAGCGTGGGACACAACTACGAGCAGTACTTC CASSVGHNYEQYF
TRBJ2-1 TRBV2 - TRBD1 TGTGCCGAGGCGGGACAGGGAGGTTCTGGGGGGAATGAGCAGTTCTTC CAEAGQGGSGGNEQFF
TRBJ1-4 TRBV6-1 few - TGTGCCAGCAGTGAAGGGGGGTTTGTGGATGAAAAACTGTTTTTT CASSEGGFVDEKLFF
TRBJ2-7 TRBV3-1/TRBV3-2 - TRBD2 TGTGCCAGCAGCCAAGATCGGGCTAGCGGGGGCGATTACGAGCAGTACTTC CASSQDRASGGDYEQYF
TRBJ1-4 TRBV11-2 - - TGTGCCAGCAGCTTAGAGGGTGTGCAGGATCCGGAAAAACTGTTTTTT CASSLEGVQDPEKLFF
TRBJ2-5 TRBV27 - - TGTCCCGGGCGTCCGGTCCAAGAGACCCAGTACTTC CPGRPVQETQYF
TRBJ1-5 TRBV6-2/TRBV6-3 - - TGTGCCAGCAGCGGAAAGATGGTAAAACAGCCCCAGCATTTT CASSGKMVKQPQHF
TRBJ2-7 TRBV10-1 - - TGCGCCAGCAGTGAGTCGCAGGGGCAACCCTCCTACGAGCAGTACTTC CASSESQGQPSYEQYF
TRBJ1-6 TRBV30 - - TGTGCCTGGAGTAAACCTCAGGGAGGGATTAATTCACCCCTCCACTTT CAWSKPQGGINSPLHF
TRBJ1-3 TRBV30 few TRBD1 TGTGCCTGGGCCCGACAGGGTGGAAACACCATATATTTT CAWARQGGNTIYF
TRBJ2-5 TRBV6-2/TRBV6-3 - TRBD2 TGTGCCAGCAGTTACGTTCGACTAGCGGGTGTGGAGACCCAGTACTTC CASSYVRLAGVETQYF
TRBJ2-7 TRBV7-9 - TRBD1 TGTGCCAGCAGCCTCACAGGGGGCAGGCACGAGCAGTACTTC CASSLTGGRHEQYF
TRBJ1-2 TRBV13 - - TGTGCCAGCAGCTCGGGGACAAGGGTTTCGGGCGGCTACACCTTC CASSSGTRVSGGYTF
TRBJ2-3 TRBV28 - TRBD2 TGTGCCAGCAGTTTCCTAGCGGGGACAGATACGCAGTATTTT CASSFLAGTDTQYF
TRBJ1-2 TRBV29-1 - - TGCAGCGTTGAAGATTCTTCAGGCCCTAGGGCTAACTATGGCTACACCTTC CSVEDSSGPRANYGYTF
TRBJ2-3 TRBV7-2 few TRBD2 TGTGCCAGCAGCTTACATTTGCGGGGGGGCGCAGATACGCAGTATTTT CASSLHLRGGADTQYF
TRBJ2-7 TRBV6-4 - - TGTGCCAGCAGTACACTCCCTTTCCCGTACGAGCAGTACTTC CASSTLPFPYEQYF
TRBJ2-6 TRBV28 once - TGTGCCAGCAGTGGGTATGGGGCCAACGTCCTGACTTTC CASSGYGANVLTF
TRBJ2-3 TRBV7-9 - TRBD2 TGTGCCAGCAGCTCCGGGACTAGCGGACGAACTAGCACAGATACGCAGTATTTT CASSSGTSGRTSTDTQYF
TRBJ2-1 TRBV7-3 - TRBD2 TGTGCCAGCAGCTTAACTTCGGGACTAGACTCGAGGGAGCAGTTCTTC CASSLTSGLDSREQFF
TRBJ2-3 TRBV24-1 few TRBD2 TGTGCCACCAGTGCTCAGCGGGAGGATTCATCAGATACGCAGTATTTT CATSAQREDSSDTQYF
TRBJ1-1 TRBV18 - - TGTGCCAGCTCACCAGTAACACCTCCTGGGGCTGAAGCTTTCTTT CASSPVTPPGAEAFF
TRBJ1-2 TRBV28 - - TGTGCCAGCAGTTTATGGGGCACTAACTATGGCTACACCTTC CASSLWGTNYGYTF
TRBJ2-7 TRBV7-2 - TRBD1 TGTGCCAGCAGCCGGGACAGGGCCTACGAGCAGTACTTC CASSRDRAYEQYF
TRBJ2-2 TRBV5-4 - - TGTGCCAGCAGCTTGGGGGGGGCCGGGGAGCTGTTTTTT CASSLGGAGELFF
TRBJ1-4 TRBV27 - TRBD1 TGTGCCAGCAGTCTCGCCGGGACAGGGAAGGAAAAACTGTTTTTT CASSLAGTGKEKLFF
TRBJ2-7 TRBV6-6 - TRBD2 TGTGCCAGCAGCCACTACGGGACTAGCGGGGGGTGGAGCTCCTACGAGCAGTACTTC CASSHYGTSGGWSSYEQYF
TRBJ2-3 TRBV7-3 - - TGTGCCAGCAGCTTGGCGGGCCGCACAGATACGCAGTATTTT CASSLAGRTDTQYF
TRBJ2-2 TRBV27 - - TGTGCCAGCACCGGTCGGGGTGGTAACACCGGGGAGCTGTTTTTT CASTGRGGNTGELFF
TRBJ2-7 TRBV7-9 few TRBD1 TGTGCCAGCAGCCCCGACAGGGGTGTTTACTACGAGCAGTACTTC CASSPDRGVYYEQYF
TRBJ2-5 TRBV30 - TRBD1 TGTGCCTGGGCGACAGGGGGCGCGGAGACCCAGTACTTC CAWATGGAETQYF
TRBJ2-5 TRBV14 - TRBD2 TGTGCCAGCAGTCAATGGACTAGCGGGCGCCAAGAGACCCAGTACTTC CASSQWTSGRQETQYF
TRBJ1-5 TRBV4-3 - TRBD1 TGCGCCAGCAGCCTCCATGCAAAGGGGACAGGGGGTCCCAATCAGCCCCAGCATTTT CASSLHAKGTGGPNQPQHF
TRBJ2-3 TRBV11-2 - - TGTGCCAGCAGCCCCGGACGGAAATCCACAGATACGCAGTATTTT CASSPGRKSTDTQYF
TRBJ1-5 TRBV19 - - TGTGCCAGTAGTATTCAGAGGCCAGAGCCCCAGCATTTT CASSIQRPEPQHF
TRBJ1-2 TRBV6-5 - - TGTGCCAGCAGCGACCAATTCTATGGCTACACCTTC CASSDQFYGYTF
TRBJ2-3 TRBV18 - - TGTGCCAGCTCAGGGCAGGGGAAAAGGACAGATACGCAGTATTTT CASSGQGKRTDTQYF
TRBJ1-5 TRBV7-8 few - TGTGCCAGCAGCCTAGGCACAGGGAACAATCAGCCCCAGCATTTT CASSLGTGNNQPQHF
TRBJ1-4 TRBV3-1/TRBV3-2 - - TGTGCCAGCGGCCTCCACGGGTCTAATGAAAAACTGTTTTTT CASGLHGSNEKLFF